Following are 27 T cell receptor beta chains from one sample sequenced in a study of cytotoxic CD8 clonotypes in ibrutinib-treated CLL. Profiled with immunoSEQ multiplex PCR; TCRdb holds only in-frame clones, not every one. The table has some 200,000 clones, about four fifths seen once. Sequencing used PBMCs, obtained after 12 months of ibrutinib treatment. The receptors were gathered from a human donor with chronic lymphocytic leukemia.

This clone appeared a single time. One junction end disagrees with the germline gene, perhaps due to a read error. The V and J genes are TRBV11-2 and TRBJ2-1, with TRBD2 matching over 11 bases. Per the germline V gene, CDR1 is SGHAT and CDR2 is FQNNGV. The CDR3 spans 15 residues. CDR3 protein: CASRLAGGPGNEQFF. The CDR3 bases are TGTGCCAGCAGATTAGCGGGAGGGCCGGGTAATGAGCAGTTCTTC.

This clone was seen a single time. The chain recombines TRBV19 with TRBJ2-5; no clear D. The CDR3 runs to 15 residues. Germline CDR1 reads LNHDA; CDR2 reads SQIVND (reference sequence). Deletions cut 3 bases from V and 5 bases from J, with 16 bases between. The CDR3 loop reads CASSMILGGDETQYF. In nucleotides, the CDR3 is TGTGCCAGTAGTATGATTCTGGGTGGGGATGAGACCCAGTACTTC.

This chain uses TRBV2 with TRBJ1-1; D is ambiguous. Trimming left V 4 bases short and J 0 bases short, with 6 bases between. Germline CDR1 reads SNHLY; CDR2 reads FYNNEI. This CDR3 contains 13 residues. The CDR3 loop is CASSGQLNTEAFF. The CDR3 DNA reads TGTGCCAGCAGTGGGCAGTTGAACACTGAAGCTTTCTTT.

This chain connects TRBV19 to TRBJ1-1; D is unresolved. The CDR3 consists of 14 residues. V was cut by 5 bases and J by 1 base, with 11 bases left in between. The germline V gene encodes CDR1 LNHDA and CDR2 SQIVND (reference sequence). The CDR3 DNA sequence: TGTGCCAGTAGTGGGTGGAGCGAGAACACTGAAGCTTTCTTT. Its translation: CASSGWSENTEAFF.

The V gene is TRBV19, the J gene TRBJ2-5, with unresolved D. The CDR3 sequence is 12 residues long. Germline assignment: CDR1 LNHDA and CDR2 SQIVND (reference sequence). With 3 bases removed from V and 3 bases from J, the gap between germline ends came to 5 bases. The DNA of the CDR3 is TGTGCCAGTAGTATCTGGAAAGAGACCCAGTACTTC. Protein product: CASSIWKETQYF.

V and J are TRBV2 and TRBJ1-2; D is unclear. This CDR3 is 14 amino acids long. With 7 bases removed from V and 5 bases from J, the gap between germline ends came to 17 bases. CDR1 and CDR2 from the germline V gene are SNHLY and FYNNEI. The CDR3 region is CASTASNRWYGYTF. CDR3 nucleotide sequence: TGTGCCAGCACCGCATCCAACCGATGGTATGGCTACACCTTC.

The chain has TRBV7-9 and TRBJ2-3; the D gene could be TRBD1 or TRBD2 (5 bases each). There are 13 residues in the CDR3. The V gene lost 3 bases and the J gene lost 7 bases, with 11 bases spanning the gap. Germline V gene data show CDR1 as SEHNR and CDR2 as FQNEAQ (reference sequence). CDR3 in amino acids: CASSFRGTNTQYF. The CDR3, as DNA: TGTGCCAGCAGCTTTCGTGGGACCAATACGCAGTATTTT.

V is TRBV5-1 and J is TRBJ2-5, with 9 bases identical to TRBD2. The CDR3 runs to 16 residues. Germline assignment: CDR1 SGHRS and CDR2 YFSETQ. V lost 7 bases, J lost 4 bases, and 14 bases stayed unmatched. The CDR3 sequence is CASGPLPGAGGETQYF. For the CDR3, the DNA is TGCGCCAGCGGCCCCCTGCCGGGAGCGGGGGGAGAGACCCAGTACTTC.

The chain has TRBV4-2 and TRBJ2-5, with D maybe TRBD2 (5 bases). Germline V gives CDR1 LGHNA, CDR2 YNFKEQ. This CDR3 is built from 15 residues. The germline V and J ends were trimmed by 1 base and 5 bases, with 14 bases remaining between them. The CDR3: CASSQGERDLETQYF. CDR3 sequence (DNA): TGTGCCAGCAGCCAAGGAGAACGGGATTTGGAGACCCAGTACTTC.

This chain connects TRBV7-2 to TRBJ2-3; 9 nucleotides line up with TRBD2. This CDR3 spans 15 amino acids. Germline V lookup: CDR1 SGHTA, CDR2 FQGNSA. The trim removed 2 bases at V and 4 bases at J, leaving 4 bases unmatched. CDR3 loop: CASSLNSGGSDTQYF. CDR3 sequence (DNA): TGTGCCAGCAGCTTAAACAGCGGGGGGTCAGATACGCAGTATTTT.

This sequence joins TRBV5-6 and TRBJ1-2; no definite D call. The CDR3 runs 13 residues. V lost 4 bases and J lost 8, with 15 bases in between. The V gene's germline CDR1 is SGHDT and CDR2 YYEEEE. The CDR3 protein is CASSVTSTEGYTF. Written as DNA, the CDR3 is TGTGCCAGCAGCGTGACTTCGACGGAGGGCTACACCTTC.

This clone was counted a few times. One junction end disagrees with the germline gene, perhaps due to a read error. The chain couples TRBV7-7 to TRBJ2-3, with D unclear. CDR1 is SSHAT and CDR2 is FNYEAQ in the germline V gene (reference sequence). The CDR3 sequence is 14 residues long. CDR3 nucleotide sequence: TGTGCTAGCAGCTTAGACGGGCGCACAGATACGCAGTATTTT. Encoded protein: CASSLDGRTDTQYF.

The rearrangement links TRBV6-5 to TRBJ1-4, with 8 bases lining up with TRBD1. This CDR3 has 15 amino acids. V lost 1 base to trimming and J lost 5 bases; unmatched junction nucleotides: 3. Germline V gene data show CDR1 as MNHEY and CDR2 as SVGAGI. CDR3 DNA sequence: TGTGCCAGCAGTTACTTACAGGGGGTCAATGAAAAACTGTTTTTT. Protein product: CASSYLQGVNEKLFF.

The rearrangement links TRBV11-2 to TRBJ2-1; D not resolved. Per germline, CDR1 SGHAT and CDR2 FQNNGV. The CDR3 has 14 amino acids. Trimming removed 8 bases at V and 9 bases at J, with 20 bases between. DNA of the CDR3: TGTGCCAGCTGTCTGACGGCGCTTAATACTGAGCAGTTCTTC. Translating gives CASCLTALNTEQFF. The whole variable domain, remainder taken from reference TRBV11-2 and TRBJ2-1, is EAGVAQSPRYKIIEKRQSVAFWCNPISGHATLYWYQQILGQGPKLLIQFQNNGVVDDSQLPKDRFSAERLKGVDSTLKIQPAKLEDSAVYLCASCLTALNTEQFFGPGTRLTVL.

V usage is TRBV29-1 and J usage is TRBJ2-7, with 8 bases that match TRBD2. This CDR3 has 14 amino acids. Germline assignment: CDR1 SQVTM and CDR2 ANQGSEA. V was clipped by 4 bases and J by 0 bases; unmatched bases: 5. The CDR3 sequence is CSVGFAGGSYEQYF. DNA of the CDR3: TGCAGCGTTGGTTTCGCGGGAGGCTCCTACGAGCAGTACTTC.

The chain is built from TRBV2 and TRBJ2-7; no reliable D call. The CDR3 sequence is 11 residues long. Between the trimmed V and J ends, which lost 6 bases and 2 bases, there was a span of 5 bases. The germline gives CDR1 SNHLY, CDR2 FYNNEI. For the CDR3, the DNA is TGTGCCAGCAGGGACGCCTACGAGCAGTACTTC. It is translated as CASRDAYEQYF.

CDR3 DNA: TGTGCCAGCAGCTGGGGCAGGGGATGGTCAGATACGCAGTATTTT. Protein: CASSWGRGWSDTQYF. V gene TRBV5-6 combines with J gene TRBJ2-3; D may be TRBD1 (6 bases). Germline CDR1 is SGHDT and CDR2 is YYEEEE. Trimming removed 3 bases at V and 4 bases at J, with 15 bases between. The CDR3 covers 15 residues.

The rearrangement uses TRBV28 and TRBJ2-1; 9 bases are shared with TRBD1. This CDR3 has 13 amino acids. Per germline, CDR1 MDHEN and CDR2 SYDVKM. J lost 4 bases, V lost 6 bases, and 1 base had no gene match. CDR3 DNA sequence: TGTGCCAGCAGGGGACAGGGATACAATGAGCAGTTCTTC. As protein: CASRGQGYNEQFF.

The chain carries TRBV18 and TRBJ1-5, with D tentatively TRBD1 (5 bases). Germline values: CDR1 KGHSH, CDR2 LQKENI. V was pared by 6 bases and J by 3 bases, with 18 bases between. This CDR3 comprises 16 residues. CDR3 in amino acids: CASSNRARQTNQPQHF. The CDR3 DNA follows: TGTGCCAGCTCCAACCGGGCGAGACAGACCAATCAGCCCCAGCATTTT.

CDR3 nucleotides: TGTGCCAGCAGTTCCGGGACAGTGCAAGAGACCCAGTACTTC. It specifies CASSSGTVQETQYF. The rearrangement links TRBV6-5 to TRBJ2-5, with 7 bases lining up with TRBD1. Trimming removed 4 bases from V and 2 bases from J; junction bases left unmatched: 4. The germline CDR1 and CDR2 sequences are MNHEY and SVGAGI. The CDR3 has 14 residues.

This rearrangement joins TRBV2 to TRBJ2-1, with D uncertain. V was pared by 3 bases and J by 1 base, with 19 bases between. The CDR3 contains 18 residues. CDR1 and CDR2 (germline): SNHLY, FYNNEI. This CDR3 is CASSEDGKVSWSYNEQFF. DNA for the CDR3: TGTGCCAGCAGTGAGGATGGGAAGGTCTCGTGGTCCTACAATGAGCAGTTCTTC.

The gene calls are TRBV5-1 and TRBJ2-3; the match to TRBD2 covers 9 bases. The CDR3 length is 16 residues. The V and J ends lost 4 bases and 2 bases, in that order; junction bases with no gene match: 8. Germline-derived CDR1 and CDR2 are SGHRS and YFSETQ. CDR3 sequence: CASSILAGETTDTQYF. CDR3 nucleotide sequence: TGCGCCAGCAGCATATTAGCGGGAGAGACCACAGATACGCAGTATTTT.

The chain is built from TRBV6-6 and TRBJ2-3; tentatively, D is TRBD1 (7 bases). The CDR3 totals 16 residues. The V end lost 4 bases, the J end lost 6 bases, and 20 bases lay between the germline ends. Germline assignment: CDR1 MNHNY and CDR2 SVGAGI (reference sequence). This CDR3 reads CASSSIQGRRGDTQYF. As DNA, the CDR3 is TGTGCCAGCAGTTCAATACAGGGGAGGAGGGGGGATACGCAGTATTTT.

The chain joins TRBV4-1 to TRBJ2-1; 8 nucleotides match TRBD2. CDR1 and CDR2 (germline): MGHRA, YSYEKL. V shed 0 bases and J 8 bases; nucleotides not matched to a gene: 12. The CDR3 contains 17 residues. The CDR3 sequence is CASSQDRGAGARDEQFF. For the CDR3, the DNA is TGCGCCAGCAGCCAAGATCGGGGAGCGGGGGCGAGGGATGAGCAGTTCTTC.

This clone ranks as medium-sized. This specimen includes other DNA sequences encoding the same CDR3. The gene calls are TRBV18 and TRBJ2-7; D gene unclear. Trimming pared 0 bases from V and 2 bases from J, leaving 8 bases between. The V gene's germline CDR1 is KGHSH and CDR2 LQKENI. The CDR3 runs to 14 residues. The CDR3: CASSPPGKPYEQYF. CDR3 DNA: TGTGCCAGCTCACCACCGGGGAAGCCCTACGAGCAGTACTTC. Drawing the rest from reference TRBV18 and TRBJ2-7, the complete variable domain is NAGVMQNPRHLVRRRGQEARLRCSPMKGHSHVYWYRQLPEEGLKFMVYLQKENIIDESGMPKERFSAEFPKEGPSILRIQQVVRGDSAAYFCASSPPGKPYEQYFGPGTRLTVT.

The chain uses TRBV18 and TRBJ1-2; D gene uncertain. Trimming pared 4 bases from V and 2 bases from J, leaving 32 bases between. The CDR3 is 21 residues long. Looked up from germline, CDR1 is KGHSH and CDR2 is LQKENI. The CDR3 loop is CASSLALASVFRPAHNYGYTF. Here the CDR3 DNA reads TGTGCCAGCTCACTTGCCCTCGCCTCGGTGTTCCGGCCAGCGCACAACTATGGCTACACCTTC.

The V call is TRBV6-1, the J call TRBJ2-2; 14 bases line up with TRBD2. Unmatched junction bases numbered 7, after V lost 7 bases and J lost 9 bases. The V gene's germline CDR1 is MNHNS and CDR2 SASEGT. The CDR3 spans 15 residues. CDR3 sequence: CASILGLAGDRELFF. The CDR3 coding sequence is TGTGCCAGCATTCTGGGACTAGCGGGGGACAGGGAGCTGTTTTTT.